The clone carrying this T cell receptor (beta chain) has at least ten counts. No antigen is known for it. The data were obtained in a study of metastatic and nonmetastatic thyroid tumors. Across the study: Malignant thyroid and benign thyroid patients provided blood and tumor or nodule tissue whose repertoires were compared. Study-wide results and limits: Malignant thyroid tumors reportedly exceeded benign nodules significantly in TCR beta diversity, with the difference appearing in blood and tumor.

Per the germline V gene, CDR1 is DFQATT and CDR2 is SNEGSKA (reference sequence). This CDR3 has 17 amino acids. V lost 0 bases, J lost 6 bases, and 12 bases stayed unmatched. Per the study methods: In papillary thyroid cancer, a distant-metastasis classifier was built using CDR3 differences across clinicopathological groups. Through MiXCR, TCRdb re-clonotyped the PCR reads. It is TCRdb's table, rather than the study itself, that gives the V and J calls and clone size. The table lists approximately 32,000 clones, over 15% of them singletons. All patients were untreated before thyroid surgery. This sequence was found in a female donor with papillary thyroid cancer or a benign thyroid nodule (not recorded which). Some clones in this sample may be carry-over from other donors' samples. The sequencing sample was made of blood. The chain uses TRBV20-1 and TRBJ1-2; 11 nucleotides match TRBD1. This chain's CDR3 is CSARDGGTGGWRDGYTF. In nucleotides, the CDR3 is TGCAGTGCTAGAGATGGGGGGACAGGGGGGTGGAGGGATGGCTACACCTTC.